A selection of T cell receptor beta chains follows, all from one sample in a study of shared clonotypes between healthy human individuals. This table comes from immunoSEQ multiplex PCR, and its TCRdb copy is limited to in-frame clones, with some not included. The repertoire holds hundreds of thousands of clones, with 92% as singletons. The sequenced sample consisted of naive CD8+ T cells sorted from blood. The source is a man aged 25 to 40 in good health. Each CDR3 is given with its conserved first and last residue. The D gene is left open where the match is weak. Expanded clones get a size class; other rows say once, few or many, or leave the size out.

TGTGCCAGCAGACTCCGGGACGGCTACTACGAGCAGTACTTC	CASRLRDGYYEQYF	.	TRBV5-5	.	TRBJ2-7
TGTGCCCACACAGCGGGAGTAGCGGGAGCCTACGAGCAGTACTTC	CAHTAGVAGAYEQYF	TRBD2	TRBV28	once	TRBJ2-7
TGTGCCAGCCTCCTCGCGGCGGGAGGGCCATTAGACGAGCAGTACTTC	CASLLAAGGPLDEQYF	TRBD2	TRBV28	once	TRBJ2-7
TGTGCCAGCAGCCGAGGGACAGTGAATGGCTACACCTTC	CASSRGTVNGYTF	TRBD1	TRBV28	.	TRBJ1-2
TGTGCCAGCAGCCCATTCGGGGCCCCAGATACGCAGTATTTT	CASSPFGAPDTQYF	.	TRBV7-2	.	TRBJ2-3
TGTGCCAGCAGCCCCTCCGGGGAGAACACCGGGGAGCTGTTTTTT	CASSPSGENTGELFF	.	TRBV7-9	.	TRBJ2-2
TGTGCCAGCAGTGCGGGACAAAGTCAGCCCCAGCATTTT	CASSAGQSQPQHF	.	TRBV6-1	.	TRBJ1-5
TGCGCCAGCAGCCAAGAGTACAGGGCCACGAATCAGCCCCAGCATTTT	CASSQEYRATNQPQHF	.	TRBV4-1	.	TRBJ1-5
TGTGCCAGCAGTTCCCCAGGGGGCTGGGCTGAAGCTTTCTTT	CASSSPGGWAEAFF	TRBD1	TRBV28	.	TRBJ1-1
TGTGCCAGCAGTGAAGCGCGGGGGCCCAACCTGTACGAGCAGTACTTC	CASSEARGPNLYEQYF	.	TRBV6-1	.	TRBJ2-7
TGCGCCAGCAGCCAAGGACTAGCTCACTACGAGCAGTACTTC	CASSQGLAHYEQYF	TRBD2	TRBV4-3	.	TRBJ2-7
TGTGCCAGTAGTATGGGGGAGATTAGCAATCAGCCCCAGCATTTT	CASSMGEISNQPQHF	.	TRBV19	.	TRBJ1-5
TGCAGCGCCCGACCGTGGGACAATGAGCAGTTCTTC	CSARPWDNEQFF	.	TRBV29-1	.	TRBJ2-1
TGCAGCGTTGACTCTCTAGCGGGAGGGCCTCGGGCAGATACGCAGTATTTT	CSVDSLAGGPRADTQYF	TRBD2	TRBV29-1	.	TRBJ2-3
TGTGCCAGCAGCTCAATTACAGGGGGCTTCAATCAGCCCCAGCATTTT	CASSSITGGFNQPQHF	TRBD1	TRBV27	.	TRBJ1-5
TGTGCCAGCAGTTTGGAGGGGTTGACTAGCGGGAGATCTTACAATGAGCAGTTCTTC	CASSLEGLTSGRSYNEQFF	TRBD2	TRBV28	.	TRBJ2-1
TGTGCCAGCAGTTTCGCCGGGACAGCTATGTACGAGCAGTACTTC	CASSFAGTAMYEQYF	TRBD1	TRBV6-5	.	TRBJ2-7
TGTGCCAGCAGTTCCAACAGGGCTAGCTCCTACAATGAGCAGTTCTTC	CASSSNRASSYNEQFF	.	TRBV27	.	TRBJ2-1
TGTGCCACCCTGGGAGGGGGCAGGGGAGCCCACGGCTACACCTTC	CATLGGGRGAHGYTF	TRBD1	TRBV15	once	TRBJ1-2
TGTGCCAGCAGCTTAATGGGAAATAGGGGAGAGACCCAGTACTTC	CASSLMGNRGETQYF	.	TRBV7-3	.	TRBJ2-5
TGCAGCGCGAATGGGGCAGGGACCTATGGCTACACCTTC	CSANGAGTYGYTF	.	TRBV29-1	.	TRBJ1-2
TGTGCCAGCAGTTTATACGGGACAGGGTTGAACACTGAAGCTTTCTTT	CASSLYGTGLNTEAFF	TRBD1	TRBV27	.	TRBJ1-1
TGTGCCAGCAGTCGCAGGGGCGGCTACACCTTC	CASSRRGGYTF	.	TRBV2	.	TRBJ1-2
TGTGCCAGCAGCCAGACAGGGTCTCAGCCCCAGCATTTT	CASSQTGSQPQHF	TRBD1	TRBV6-5	.	TRBJ1-5
TGTGCCAGTACCCCGGGGACTAGCGGGAGTGAGACCCAGTACTTC	CASTPGTSGSETQYF	TRBD2	TRBV19	.	TRBJ2-5
TGTGCCAGCAGCTTAGCCGCCGGGGTGGTGGTCGAGCAGTACTTC	CASSLAAGVVVEQYF	.	TRBV11-2	.	TRBJ2-7
TGCGCCAGCAGCCAAGCGGGGACTAGCGGGGGGAATGAGCAGTTCTTC	CASSQAGTSGGNEQFF	TRBD2	TRBV4-1	.	TRBJ2-1
TGTGCCAGCAAAGCGCCGGGGGAACACTACAATGAGCAGTTCTTC	CASKAPGEHYNEQFF	.	TRBV2	.	TRBJ2-1
TGTGCCAGCAGCTTAGGTGGCGGCCGAAATGAGCAGTTCTTC	CASSLGGGRNEQFF	.	TRBV13	.	TRBJ2-1
TGTGCCAGCAGCTCTACATGGGCCTCCTACAATGAGCAGTTCTTC	CASSSTWASYNEQFF	.	TRBV7-9	.	TRBJ2-1
TGTGCCAGTAGTCGGGACAGGGAATGGGAGACCCAGTACTTC	CASSRDREWETQYF	TRBD1	TRBV19	.	TRBJ2-5